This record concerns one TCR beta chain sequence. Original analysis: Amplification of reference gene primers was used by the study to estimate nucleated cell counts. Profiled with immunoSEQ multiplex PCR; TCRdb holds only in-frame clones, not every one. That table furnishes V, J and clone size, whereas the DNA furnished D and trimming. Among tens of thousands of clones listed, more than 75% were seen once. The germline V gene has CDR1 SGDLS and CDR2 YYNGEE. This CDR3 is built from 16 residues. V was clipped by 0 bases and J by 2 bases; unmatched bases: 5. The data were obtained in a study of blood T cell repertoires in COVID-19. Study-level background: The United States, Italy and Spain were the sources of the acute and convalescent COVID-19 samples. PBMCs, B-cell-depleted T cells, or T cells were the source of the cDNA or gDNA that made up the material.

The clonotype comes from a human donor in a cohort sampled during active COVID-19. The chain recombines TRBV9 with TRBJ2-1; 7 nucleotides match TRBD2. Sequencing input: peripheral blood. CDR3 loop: CASSVAGTMTYNEQFF. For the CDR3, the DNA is TGTGCCAGCAGCGTAGCCGGGACTATGACCTACAATGAGCAGTTCTTC. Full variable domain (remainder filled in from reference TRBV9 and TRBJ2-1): DSGVTQTPKHLITATGQRVTLRCSPRSGDLSVYWYQQSLDQGLQFLIQYYNGEERAKGNILERFSAQQFPDLHSELNLSSLELGDSALYFCASSVAGTMTYNEQFFGPGTRLTVL.